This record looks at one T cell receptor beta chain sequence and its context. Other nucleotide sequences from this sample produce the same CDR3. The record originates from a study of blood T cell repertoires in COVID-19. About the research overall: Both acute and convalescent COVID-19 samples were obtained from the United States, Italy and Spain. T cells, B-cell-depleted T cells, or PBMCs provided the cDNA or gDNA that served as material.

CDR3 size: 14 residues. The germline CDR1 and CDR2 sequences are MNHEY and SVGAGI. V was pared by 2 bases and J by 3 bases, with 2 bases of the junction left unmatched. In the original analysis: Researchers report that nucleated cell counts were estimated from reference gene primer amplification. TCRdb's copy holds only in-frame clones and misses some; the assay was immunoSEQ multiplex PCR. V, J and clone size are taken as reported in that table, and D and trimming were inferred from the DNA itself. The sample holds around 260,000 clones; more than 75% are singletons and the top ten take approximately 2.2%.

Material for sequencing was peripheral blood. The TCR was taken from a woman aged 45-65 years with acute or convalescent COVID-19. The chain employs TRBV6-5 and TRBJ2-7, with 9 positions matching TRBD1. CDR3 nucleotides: TGTGCCAGCAGTTACCCGGGACAGGGCTACGAGCAGTACTTC. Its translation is CASSYPGQGYEQYF.